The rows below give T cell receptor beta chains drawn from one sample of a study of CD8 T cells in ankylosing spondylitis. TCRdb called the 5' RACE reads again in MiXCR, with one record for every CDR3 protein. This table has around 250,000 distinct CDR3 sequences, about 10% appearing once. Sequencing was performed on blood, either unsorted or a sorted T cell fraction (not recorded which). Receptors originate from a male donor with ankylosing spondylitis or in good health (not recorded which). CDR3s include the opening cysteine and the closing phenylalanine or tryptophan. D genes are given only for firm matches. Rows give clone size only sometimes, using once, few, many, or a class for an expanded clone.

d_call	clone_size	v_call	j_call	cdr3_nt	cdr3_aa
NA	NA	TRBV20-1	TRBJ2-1	TGCAGTGCTAGAGATCTGGCTAGCCCCTACAATGAGCAGTTCTTC	CSARDLASPYNEQFF
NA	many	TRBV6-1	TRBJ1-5	TGTGCCAGCAGTGAAGCGAGGCGAGGGAGCGGCCAGCCCCAGCATTTT	CASSEARRGSGQPQHF
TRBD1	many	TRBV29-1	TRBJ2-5	TGCAGCGTTGAACGGACAGGGACAAACCATATCTTACAAGAGACCCAGTACTTC	CSVERTGTNHILQETQYF
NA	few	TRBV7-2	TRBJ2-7	TGTGCCAGCAGAGGGCCCGGCTCCTACGAGCAGTACTTC	CASRGPGSYEQYF
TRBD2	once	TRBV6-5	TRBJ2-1	TGTGCCAGCAGTTACGGACTAGCGGGGTACAATGAGCAGTTCTTC	CASSYGLAGYNEQFF
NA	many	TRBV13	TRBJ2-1	TGTGCCAGCAGCTTAGGTACCTGGCCGGGCAATGAGCAGTTCTTC	CASSLGTWPGNEQFF
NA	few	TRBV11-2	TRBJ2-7	TGTGCCAGCAGCCCAATCCGCCGGGACGCATCCTACGAGCAGTACTTC	CASSPIRRDASYEQYF
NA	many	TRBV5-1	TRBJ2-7	TGCGCCAGCAGTAGGAGGGCCGCTTCCTACGAGCAGTACTTC	CASSRRAASYEQYF
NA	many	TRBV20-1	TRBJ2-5	TGCAGTGCTAGGGTGGCCCCAAATCCGGGAAAGACCCAGTACTTC	CSARVAPNPGKTQYF
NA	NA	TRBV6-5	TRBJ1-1	TGTGCCAGCAGTTTGGGAGAAGTGCGCACTGAAGCTTTCTTT	CASSLGEVRTEAFF
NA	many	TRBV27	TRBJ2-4	TGTGCCGCCAGCTCGGACAAAAACATTCAGTACTTC	CAASSDKNIQYF
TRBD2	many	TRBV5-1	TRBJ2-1	TGCGCCAGCAGCAAAAGCGGGGCCTACAATGAGCAGTTCTTC	CASSKSGAYNEQFF
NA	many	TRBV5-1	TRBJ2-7	TGCGCCAGCAGCTTGTCGCAGGGTGGGTACGAGCAGTACTTC	CASSLSQGGYEQYF